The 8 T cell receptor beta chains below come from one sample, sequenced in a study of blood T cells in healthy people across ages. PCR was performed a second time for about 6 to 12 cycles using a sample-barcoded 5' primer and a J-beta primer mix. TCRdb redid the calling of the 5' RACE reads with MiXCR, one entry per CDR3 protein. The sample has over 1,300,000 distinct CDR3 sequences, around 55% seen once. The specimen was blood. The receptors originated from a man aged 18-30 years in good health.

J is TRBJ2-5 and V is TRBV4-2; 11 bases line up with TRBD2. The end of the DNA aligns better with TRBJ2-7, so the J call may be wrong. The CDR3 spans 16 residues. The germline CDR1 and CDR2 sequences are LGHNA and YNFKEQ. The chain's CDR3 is CASSPTGTSGAYEQYF. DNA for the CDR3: TGTGCCAGCAGCCCAACCGGGACTAGCGGAGCCTACGAGCAGTACTTC.

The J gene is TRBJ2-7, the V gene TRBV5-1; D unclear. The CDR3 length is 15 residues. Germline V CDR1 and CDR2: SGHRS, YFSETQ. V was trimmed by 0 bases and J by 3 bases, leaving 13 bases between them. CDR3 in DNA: TGCGCCAGCAGCTTGGAATATAGCAGTAGCTACGAGCAGTACTTC. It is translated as CASSLEYSSSYEQYF. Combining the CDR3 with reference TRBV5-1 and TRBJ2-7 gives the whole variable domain KAGVTQTPRYLIKTRGQQVTLSCSPISGHRSVSWYQQTPGQGLQFLFEYFSETQRNKGNFPGRFSGRQFSNSRSEMNVSTLELGDSALYLCASSLEYSSSYEQYFGPGTRLTVT.

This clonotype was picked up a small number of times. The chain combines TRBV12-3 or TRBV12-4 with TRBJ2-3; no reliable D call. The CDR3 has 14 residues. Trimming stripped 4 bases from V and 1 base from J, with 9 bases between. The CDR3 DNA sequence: TGTGCCAGCAGTTCCATGATGGGCACAGATACGCAGTATTTT. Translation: CASSSMMGTDTQYF.

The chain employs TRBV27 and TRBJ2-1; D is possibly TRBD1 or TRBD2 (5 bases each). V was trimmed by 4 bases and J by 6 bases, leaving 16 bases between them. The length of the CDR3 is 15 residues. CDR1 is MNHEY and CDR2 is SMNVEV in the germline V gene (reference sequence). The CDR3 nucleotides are TGTGCCAGCAGTTCTCCGTGGCTGGGGGTCAATGAGCAGTTCTTC. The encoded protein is CASSSPWLGVNEQFF.

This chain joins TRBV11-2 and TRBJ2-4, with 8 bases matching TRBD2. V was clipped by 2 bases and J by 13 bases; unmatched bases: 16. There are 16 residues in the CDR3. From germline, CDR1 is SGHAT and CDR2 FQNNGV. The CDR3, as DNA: TGTGCCAGCAGCTTACTTGTCCAAGCGGGAGCGGATGAGCAGTACTTC. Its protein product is CASSLLVQAGADEQYF.

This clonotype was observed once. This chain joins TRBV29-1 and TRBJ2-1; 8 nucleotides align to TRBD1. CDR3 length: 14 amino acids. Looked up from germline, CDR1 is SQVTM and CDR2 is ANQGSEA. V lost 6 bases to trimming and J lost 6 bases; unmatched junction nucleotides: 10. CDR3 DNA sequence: TGCAGCGTCGAGGACAGGGACTCCGTCAATGAGCAGTTCTTC. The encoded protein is CSVEDRDSVNEQFF.

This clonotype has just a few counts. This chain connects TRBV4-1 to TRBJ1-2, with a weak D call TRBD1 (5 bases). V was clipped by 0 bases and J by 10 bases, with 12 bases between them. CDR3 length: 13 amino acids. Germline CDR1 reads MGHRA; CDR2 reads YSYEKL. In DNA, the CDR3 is TGCGCCAGCAGCCAAGAGTGGACAACCATCTACACCTTC. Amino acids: CASSQEWTTIYTF.

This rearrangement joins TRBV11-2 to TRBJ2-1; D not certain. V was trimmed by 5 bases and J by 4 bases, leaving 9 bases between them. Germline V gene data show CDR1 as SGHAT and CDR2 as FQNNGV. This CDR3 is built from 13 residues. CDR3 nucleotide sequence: TGTGCCAGCAGCGTTACCCGATACAATGAGCAGTTCTTC. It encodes CASSVTRYNEQFF.